The T cell receptor beta chain described here comes from a study of T cells in localized non-small cell lung cancer (dated by TCRdb to about 2020). Background on the whole study: Comparing tumors with uninvolved tumor-adjacent lungs, the study looked at the T cell repertoires of approximately 240 patients with early-stage NSCLC. The mean age of the NSCLC patients was roughly 70 years, with 130 or so men and 100 to 110 women. The cohort consisted of 236 treatment-naive NSCLC patients whose localized lung tumors had been resected.

At diagnosis, peripheral blood, uninvolved tumor-adjacent lung and tumor were collected and stored as a combination of fresh-frozen and FFPE material. For TCR repertoire profiling, blood samples were analyzed as peripheral blood mononuclear cells. Concerning this clone itself: Its antigen is still unknown. One base away there is no much larger clone; base qualities are not given.

The immunoSEQ Assay was used to sequence TCR beta CDR3 regions from DNA. Per the original workflow: T cell density was computed as TCR beta template counts normalized to usable DNA estimated by amplifying housekeeping genes. The preseqR package was used to estimate richness by extrapolating to 400,000 templates for PBMC samples and to 120,000 templates for tissue samples. Clonality was taken to be one minus Pielou's evenness. Differential abundance testing on productive amino-acid clonotypes, with a minimum total count of 5 and an alpha of 0.1, was used to identify tissue-enriched TCRs. The Jaccard Index and the Morisita Overlap Index were used to measure how much the repertoires overlapped between compartments. TCR beta CDR3s were clustered by GLIPH together with public tetramer-defined viral CDR3s, and at least three viral sequences plus V-gene enrichment were required for viral motifs. This immuneACCESS table, as held by TCRdb, lists in-frame sequences with V and J called but not all clones. Of the missing ones, under half trace to an unresolved V gene in checked studies; the others have no known cause. Clonal size and the V and J genes are those of that table, whereas D and trimming came from the DNA. The sample yields roughly 64,000 clones; 80% to 90% were counted once. In total, the top ten clones hold just over 4.5% of the sample.

What the authors observed across the whole study: A median of roughly 60 of the top 100 tumor clones turned up in the paired uninvolved adjacent lung, and some 27 of those clones also ranked among the top 100 of that same adjacent lung. Uninvolved tumor-adjacent lung showed the highest T cell clonality, higher than tumor, which suggests more focused antigenic responses in the adjacent lung. Longer overall survival was associated with higher blood T cell density, whereas shorter survival was associated with higher adjacent-lung clonality. Multi-region tumor sequencing was not performed, so intratumor heterogeneity could not be excluded. Because the study design was exploratory, TCR variables were selected using unadjusted p-values without false-discovery rate correction.

Its CDR3 holds 16 amino acids, cysteine through phenylalanine. Solely the CDR3 DNA is kept, with 48 bases framed from the first base. V is shortened by 4 bases, J by 0 bases, and the region joining them spans 13 bases. For CDR1 and CDR2, the germline V gene lists SGHRS and YFSETQ. The sequence joins TRBV5-1 to TRBJ1-4; TRBD1 might be the D gene, on 5 matching bases. This clonotype was sampled from a man between 40 and 70 years old with stage II lung adenocarcinoma. The sequencing here drew on PBMCs, taken before any cancer treatment. The CDR3 is CASSPWGEATNEKLFF. The DNA reads as follows: TGCGCCAGCAGCCCATGGGGGGAAGCAACTAATGAAAAACTGTTTTTT.